This entry lists 14 T cell receptor beta chains sequenced from one sample in a study of molecular identifiers for immune sequencing clone quantification. TCRdb recomputed calls from the PCR reads with MiXCR, one row per CDR3 protein. The top ten hold roughly 1% of the sample, which has more than 95,000 distinct CDR3 sequences, roughly 26% seen once. Input material: naive CD8+ T cells from blood, with Jurkat cell RNA spiked in. Documented subset: FACS-sorted CD8+CD4-CCR7+CD45RA+ naive T cells. These receptors came from a human donor in good health. Some libraries in this study had Jurkat cell RNA spiked in.

A single count supports this clonotype. A much larger clone lies a single base off, so this may be a read error. The chain combines TRBV7-9 with TRBJ2-2; possibly TRBD2 for D (6 bases). CDR1 and CDR2 (germline): SEHNR, FQNEAQ (reference sequence). The CDR3 runs to 13 residues. This CDR3 reads CASKAGPTGGLFF. CDR3 in DNA: TGTGCCAGTAAAGCGGGCCCCACCGGGGGGCTGTTTTTT.

This clonotype came up a few times. An end of the junction differs from the germline gene, which may be a read error. This chain uses TRBV7-9 with TRBJ2-3, with D unresolved. The CDR3 spans 12 residues. The V gene's germline CDR1 is SEHNR and CDR2 FQNEAQ (reference sequence). The CDR3 region is CVSSPLTDTQYF. CDR3 nucleotides: TGTGTCAGCAGCCCCCTGACAGATACGCAGTATTTT.

Note on this clonotype: This clone may be a read error of a much larger clone one base away. This chain links TRBV20-1 with TRBJ1-1; D is unresolved. Deletions cut 6 bases from V and 2 bases from J, with 13 bases between. Germline V CDR1 and CDR2: DFQATT, SNEGSKA (reference sequence). This CDR3 region has 13 residues. The CDR3 nucleotides are TGCAGTGCACCTTGGTCGGTAAACACTGAAGCTTTCTTT. Protein sequence: CSAPWSVNTEAFF.

In regard to this clonotype: A single base separates this from a much larger clone, so it may be a read error. This sequence joins TRBV4-3 and TRBJ1-2; D is possibly TRBD1 (5 bases). Germline V CDR1 and CDR2: LGHNA, YSLEER. The CDR3 sequence is 16 residues long. V shed 0 bases and J shed 5 bases, with 16 bases lying between them. The CDR3 sequence: CASSQDISGAGYGYTF. CDR3 coding DNA: TGCGCCAGCAGCCAAGATATCAGCGGGGCAGGGTATGGCTACACCTTC.

This clonotype was found many times. V is TRBV4-3 and J is TRBJ2-7; TRBD2 matches 10 bases. Germline V lookup: CDR1 LGHNA, CDR2 YSLEER. The CDR3 totals 16 residues. V lost 0 bases, J lost 7 bases, and 9 bases stayed unmatched. Here the CDR3 reads CASSQDPSGRAQEQYF. Here the CDR3 DNA reads TGCGCCAGCAGCCAAGACCCCAGCGGGAGGGCCCAGGAGCAGTACTTC.

This clonotype was counted ten times or more. The CDR3 sequence is CASSPGVAGELNTQYF. CDR3 in DNA: TGTGCCAGCAGCCCTGGGGTAGCGGGAGAATTAAATACGCAGTATTTT. The chain joins TRBV5-4 to TRBJ2-3; 9 bases are shared with TRBD2. This CDR3 has 16 residues. CDR1 and CDR2 (germline): SGHNT, YYREEE (reference sequence). With 4 bases clipped from V and 7 bases from J, the junction kept 13 bases outside the gene matches. Full variable domain (rest looked up from reference TRBV5-4 and TRBJ2-3): ETGVTQSPTHLIKTRGQQVTLRCSSQSGHNTVSWYQQALGQGPQFIFQYYREEENGRGNFPPRFSGLQFPNYSSELNVNALELDDSALYLCASSPGVAGELNTQYFGPGTRLTVL.

The V call is TRBV7-2, the J call TRBJ2-1, with D possibly being TRBD1 or TRBD2 (5 bases each). The germline gives CDR1 SGHTA, CDR2 FQGNSA. V was trimmed by 5 bases and J by 5 bases, leaving 13 bases between them. CDR3 length equals 14 residues. DNA of the CDR3: TGTGCCAGCAGCCTCCCGGGGCACGACAATGAGCAGTTCTTC. Its protein product is CASSLPGHDNEQFF.

This clonotype has ten or more counts. This chain links TRBV27 with TRBJ2-5; D gene uncertain. The CDR3 has 14 amino acids. Germline V CDR1 and CDR2: MNHEY, SMNVEV (reference sequence). With 5 bases removed from V and 0 bases from J, the gap between germline ends came to 10 bases. In DNA, the CDR3 is TGTGCCAGCAGTCCCCTCAATAACCAAGAGACCCAGTACTTC. This translates into CASSPLNNQETQYF.

The sample holds many counts of this clonotype. This chain links TRBV7-2 with TRBJ2-3; unclear D gene. Germline V lookup: CDR1 SGHTA, CDR2 FQGNSA. The CDR3 consists of 14 residues. The V gene lost 4 bases and the J gene lost 8 bases, with 16 bases spanning the gap. The CDR3 nucleotides are TGTGCCAGCAGCTCCGTAGCTGGTTCGAGTACGCAGTATTTT. This translates into CASSSVAGSSTQYF.

This chain uses TRBV18 with TRBJ2-1, with 8 bases lining up with TRBD1. This CDR3 has 16 residues. Germline assignment: CDR1 KGHSH and CDR2 LQKENI. V shed 3 bases, J shed 1 base, and the junction held 5 bases outside the gene matches. CDR3 DNA: TGTGCCAGCTCACCGGGAACAGGGGGGTCCTACAATGAGCAGTTCTTC. Translated: CASSPGTGGSYNEQFF.

This clonotype was seen more than once but under ten times. The chain is built from TRBV27 and TRBJ2-2; 8 bases map to TRBD2. The CDR3 loop spans 14 amino acids. After removal of 7 bases from V and 6 bases from J, the junction contained 7 bases not matched to a gene. CDR1 is MNHEY and CDR2 is SMNVEV in the germline V gene (reference sequence). The CDR3 region is CASTGTSVAGELFF. CDR3 DNA: TGTGCCAGCACCGGGACTAGTGTGGCCGGGGAGCTGTTTTTT.

This clonotype came up many times. This chain joins TRBV9 and TRBJ2-7; TRBD1 or TRBD2 may be the D gene (5 bases each). CDR3 size: 16 residues. Germline CDR1 reads SGDLS; CDR2 reads YYNGEE. V was trimmed by 0 bases and J by 5 bases, leaving 18 bases between them. This CDR3 is CASSVAGDPTSDEQYF. The DNA of the CDR3 is TGTGCCAGCAGCGTAGCCGGGGACCCGACGAGCGACGAGCAGTACTTC.

The V gene is TRBV28, the J gene TRBJ2-5; D gene ambiguous. Germline assignment: CDR1 MDHEN and CDR2 SYDVKM. CDR3 length: 12 residues. The V and J ends lost 2 bases and 5 bases respectively, with 6 bases between them. CDR3 sequence: CASSLVAETQYF. CDR3 coding DNA: TGTGCCAGCAGTTTAGTGGCGGAGACCCAGTACTTC. The full variable domain, its missing parts supplied by reference TRBV28 and TRBJ2-5, is DVKVTQSSRYLVKRTGEKVFLECVQDMDHENMFWYRQDPGLGLRLIYFSYDVKMKEKGDIPEGYSVSREKKERFSLILESASTNQTSMYLCASSLVAETQYFGPGTRLLVL.

Many counts were recorded for this clonotype. The rearrangement joins TRBV30 to TRBJ1-2, with TRBD1 identical over 7 bases. The trim removed 1 base at V and 7 bases at J, leaving 12 bases unmatched. The CDR3 is 15 residues long. Germline CDR1 GTSNPN, CDR2 SVGIG (reference sequence). DNA of the CDR3: TGTGCCTGGAGTGCTGGACAGGTTTCAGGAGGTGGCTACACCTTC. Translated, it gives CAWSAGQVSGGGYTF.